These 11 T cell receptor beta chains came from one sample sequenced in a study of cytomegalovirus exposure and HLA in healthy donors. Primers for the PCR totalled 60 Vbeta and 13 Jbeta. The method was immunoSEQ multiplex PCR; TCRdb's version includes in-frame clones alone and lacks a portion of them. The table shows about 140,000 clones, with 77% occurring only once. Sequenced material: PBMCs. The receptors were sampled from a male donor in good health and CMV-seronegative.

Here the CDR3 reads CASTHSPGTSGRGRTDTQYF. The CDR3, as DNA: TGTGCCAGTACCCATTCACCCGGGACTAGCGGGAGGGGTCGCACAGATACGCAGTATTTT. The chain combines TRBV19 with TRBJ2-3, with 16 positions matching TRBD2. Germline-derived CDR1 and CDR2 are LNHDA and SQIVND (reference sequence). V lost 7 bases and J lost 1; bases outside the gene matches: 14. The CDR3 sequence is 20 residues long. The full variable domain, with the rest looked up from reference TRBV19 and TRBJ2-3, is DGGITQSPKYLFRKEGQNVTLSCEQNLNHDAMYWYRQDPGQGLRLIYYSQIVNDFQKGDIAEGYSVSREKKESFPLTVTSAQKNPTAFYLCASTHSPGTSGRGRTDTQYFGPGTRLTVL.

This chain joins TRBV5-1 and TRBJ1-6; D may be TRBD1 (5 bases). V lost 0 bases, J lost 6 bases, and 7 bases lay in between. Germline loops: CDR1 SGHRS, CDR2 YFSETQ. This CDR3 region has 14 residues. Here the CDR3 reads CASSLEGANSPLHF. The CDR3 nucleotides are TGCGCCAGCAGCTTGGAAGGGGCTAATTCACCCCTCCACTTT.

The chain recombines TRBV5-6 with TRBJ2-7; D call uncertain. This CDR3 is 16 amino acids long. The germline gives CDR1 SGHDT, CDR2 YYEEEE. Trimming left V 0 bases short and J 1 base short, with 14 bases between. This chain's CDR3 is CASSLEFGGYSYEQYF. Written as DNA, the CDR3 is TGTGCCAGCAGCTTGGAATTTGGCGGATATTCCTACGAGCAGTACTTC. The whole variable domain, remainder taken from reference TRBV5-6 and TRBJ2-7, is DAGVTQSPTHLIKTRGQQVTLRCSPKSGHDTVSWYQQALGQGPQFIFQYYEEEERQRGNFPDRFSGHQFPNYSSELNVNALLLGDSALYLCASSLEFGGYSYEQYFGPGTRLTVT.

This CDR3 is CASSFSGSWTGELFF. The CDR3 DNA is TGTGCCAGCAGCTTTAGCGGGAGTTGGACCGGGGAGCTGTTTTTT. This rearrangement joins TRBV5-4 to TRBJ2-2; 9 positions agree with TRBD2. Germline lookup yields CDR1 SGHNT and CDR2 YYREEE (reference sequence). The ends lost 2 bases at V and 5 bases at J; junction bases unmatched: 4. The CDR3 loop spans 15 amino acids. Variable domain in full (rest from reference TRBV5-4 and TRBJ2-2): ETGVTQSPTHLIKTRGQQVTLRCSSQSGHNTVSWYQQALGQGPQFIFQYYREEENGRGNFPPRFSGLQFPNYSSELNVNALELDDSALYLCASSFSGSWTGELFFGEGSRLTVL.

The chain carries TRBV27 and TRBJ1-2; 9 bases map to TRBD1. V lost 4 bases to trimming and J lost 5 bases; unmatched junction nucleotides: 8. The CDR3 consists of 15 residues. The V gene's germline CDR1 is MNHEY and CDR2 SMNVEV (reference sequence). CDR3 nucleotide sequence: TGTGCCAGCAGTTATACTCAGGGACAGGGATATGGCTACACCTTC. It codes for CASSYTQGQGYGYTF.

The CDR3 here is CASSPPNGVNTEAFF. The CDR3 DNA reads as TGTGCCAGCAGCCCGCCAAACGGGGTGAACACTGAAGCTTTCTTT. The rearrangement joins TRBV5-5 to TRBJ1-1; D remains unclear. Germline V gives CDR1 SGHKS, CDR2 YYEKEE (reference sequence). V was clipped by 4 bases and J by 0 bases, with 13 bases between them. CDR3 size: 15 residues.

The CDR3, as DNA: TGTGCCAGAAGCTTGAACAGGGGTCACCCTGAAGCTTTCTTT. It codes for CARSLNRGHPEAFF. The chain couples TRBV5-3 to TRBJ1-1, with 7 bases matching TRBD1. TRBV5-3 is filed as an ORF, its function uncertain. This CDR3 has 14 residues. The V gene end was trimmed by 1 base and the J gene end by 6 bases; junction bases not matched to a gene: 6.

V is TRBV27 and J is TRBJ1-1; D remains unclear. The CDR3 extends over 14 amino acids. Germline V lookup: CDR1 MNHEY, CDR2 SMNVEV (reference sequence). Trimming took 5 bases from V and 5 from J, leaving 15 bases between them. CDR3: CASSPRVPGTEAFF. Written as DNA, the CDR3 is TGTGCCAGCAGTCCCCGGGTTCCGGGGACTGAAGCTTTCTTT.

V and J are TRBV5-4 and TRBJ2-1; maybe TRBD2 (5 bases). V lost 3 bases, J lost 0 bases, and 10 bases lay in between. This CDR3 contains 15 residues. Germline V gene data show CDR1 as SGHNT and CDR2 as YYREEE (reference sequence). The DNA of the CDR3 is TGTGCCAGCAGCTCTCTAGCAGGCTCCTACAATGAGCAGTTCTTC. It translates to CASSSLAGSYNEQFF.

V is TRBV7-9 and J is TRBJ2-7, with D maybe TRBD1 (6 bases). Germline V gene sequence: CDR1 SEHNR, CDR2 FQNEAQ (reference sequence). Trimming left V 7 bases short and J 2 bases short, with 15 bases between. The CDR3 has 14 residues. CDR3 in amino acids: CASTSTGIPYEQYF. The CDR3 nucleotides are TGTGCCAGCACCTCTACAGGGATCCCCTACGAGCAGTACTTC. Full variable domain (remainder filled in from reference TRBV7-9 and TRBJ2-7): DTGVSQNPRHKITKRGQNVTFRCDPISEHNRLYWYRQTLGQGPEFLTYFQNEAQLEKSRLLSDRFSAERPKGSFSTLEIQRTEQGDSAMYLCASTSTGIPYEQYFGPGTRLTVT.

CDR3 loop: CASILSGMNTEAFF. CDR3 DNA: TGTGCCAGCATCTTGTCGGGTATGAACACTGAAGCTTTCTTT. The chain has TRBV6-1 and TRBJ1-1; D is uncertain. In germline, CDR1 is MNHNS, CDR2 SASEGT. The CDR3 consists of 14 residues. V shed 7 bases and J shed 0 bases, with 12 bases lying between them.